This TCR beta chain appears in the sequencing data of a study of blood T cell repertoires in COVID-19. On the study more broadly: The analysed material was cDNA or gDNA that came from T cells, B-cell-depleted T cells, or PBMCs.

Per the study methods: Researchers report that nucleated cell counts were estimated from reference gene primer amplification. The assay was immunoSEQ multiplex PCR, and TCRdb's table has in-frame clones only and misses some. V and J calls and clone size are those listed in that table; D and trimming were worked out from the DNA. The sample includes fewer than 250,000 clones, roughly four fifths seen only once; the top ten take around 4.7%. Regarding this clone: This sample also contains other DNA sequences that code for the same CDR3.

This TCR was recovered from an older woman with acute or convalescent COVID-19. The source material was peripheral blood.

As DNA, the CDR3 is TGTGCCAGTCGGACAGGCATGAACACTGAAGCTTTCTTT. Translation: CASRTGMNTEAFF. The chain carries TRBV19 and TRBJ1-1, with 7 bases aligning to TRBD1. Per germline, CDR1 LNHDA and CDR2 SQIVND (reference sequence). The CDR3 is 13 residues long. V was pared by 8 bases and J by 0 bases, with 3 bases of the junction left unmatched.